This T cell receptor beta chain was recorded in a study of metastatic and nonmetastatic thyroid tumors (dated by TCRdb to 2020 to 2021). Study-level background: Repertoires were compared across peripheral blood and tumor or nodule tissue samples from malignant and benign thyroid patients.

In this sample, this clone turned up many times. Its antigen remains unidentified. No base quality information exists; no much larger clone differs at one position. The CDR3 measures 15 amino acids from cysteine to phenylalanine. The read is trimmed to its CDR3 DNA, 45 bases read in frame from base 1. For this chain, trimming is 6 bases at the V end and 8 bases at the J end, and the number of junction bases without a gene match is 10. No treatment had been received by any patient before thyroid surgery. Using T-cell receptor beta sequencing, the researchers looked back retrospectively at clinical samples from patients, gathered between about 2012 and 2018. What the authors observed across the whole study: In both blood and tumor samples, malignant tumors were reported to have significantly higher TCR beta diversity than benign nodules.

The library was produced with PCR. The instrument given in TCRdb is Illumina HiSeq 4000. High-throughput sequencing was used to profile the TCR beta-chain CDR3 region of every patient. In the authors' own workflow: The researchers built a classifier to tell apart papillary thyroid cancer patients with distant metastasis, based on CDR3 differences among clinicopathological groups. The Shannon index was used to assess repertoire diversity, and the Morisita-Horn index was used to assess tumor-blood repertoire similarity. In TCRdb, the public reads were trimmed at Q25 with fastp and aligned with MiXCR, with productive beta chains retained. TCRdb, not the original authors, processed these V and J calls. This sample holds roughly 81,000 clones; roughly 8.6% were observed only once. The ten largest clones capture under 9% of the sample.

The V gene is TRBV12-3 or TRBV12-4 and the J gene is TRBJ1-5; 10 central bases correspond to TRBD1. The sequenced sample was blood. This clonotype was obtained from a female donor with papillary thyroid cancer or a benign thyroid nodule (not recorded which). Some clones in this sample may be carry-over from other donors' samples. In nucleotides, the sequence is TGTGCCAGCAGGGGAACCGGGACAGGGGAGGAGCCCCAGCATTTT. Translation gives CASRGTGTGEEPQHF.